This TCR beta chain was recorded in a study of vaccination and CD4 T cells after COVID-19. Sequenced with the Oncomine TCR Beta short-read assay was DNA taken from cultured CD4+ T cells. TCRdb re-called the PCR reads through MiXCR, storing one row per CDR3 protein. Here the sample spans more than 13,000 distinct CDR3 sequences, about 56% being singletons. Germline V lookup: CDR1 MNHEY, CDR2 SVGEGT. J was trimmed by 6 bases and V by 5 bases; bases with no gene match: 12. The CDR3 is 16 amino acids. The treatment here: roughly 11-day PBMC culture with coronavirus spike peptide pools or control peptides (ViraFEST assay). For this clonotype: Its antigen remains unknown.

The sequence came from a human donor who had recovered from COVID-19. The V and J genes are TRBV6-2 or TRBV6-3 and TRBJ2-7; 11 positions agree with TRBD2. Sequencing was performed on CD4+ T cells from blood, cultured in vitro, taken before SARS-CoV-2 vaccination. The CDR3 sequence is CASSEVFGTSGSEQYF. The CDR3 DNA sequence: TGTGCCAGCAGTGAGGTGTTCGGGACTAGCGGTTCCGAGCAGTACTTC.